The rows below give T cell receptor beta chains drawn from one sample of a study of vaccination and CD4 T cells after COVID-19. Using its own MiXCR run on the PCR reads, TCRdb lists one record per CDR3 protein. The table lists approximately 16,000 distinct CDR3 sequences, about a third of them singletons. These receptors have no known antigen. The sequenced material came from cultured CD4+ T cells from blood. Receptors were obtained from a human donor with COVID-19. The CDR3 runs from the conserved cysteine through the conserved F or W. Fields, in order: J gene, clone size, V gene, D gene, CDR3 DNA, CDR3 protein. D genes are given only for firm matches. A clone size is listed for some rows: how often the clone was seen (once, few, many), or a class if it is expanded.

j_gene: TRBJ1-1
abundance: .
v_gene: TRBV7-9
d_gene: TRBD1
CDR3nt: TGTGCCAGCAGCTTGGTAGTATCAGGGGGGTCAGAAGCTTTCTTT
CDR3aa: CASSLVVSGGSEAFF

j_gene: TRBJ1-5
abundance: .
v_gene: TRBV27
d_gene: .
CDR3nt: TGTGCCAGCAGTTTATCGGCAGGGCCTCTCCCCCAGCATTTT
CDR3aa: CASSLSAGPLPQHF

j_gene: TRBJ1-5
abundance: medium-sized
v_gene: TRBV27
d_gene: TRBD1
CDR3nt: TGTGCCAGCAGCCCGGGTGAGGGACAGGGGTGGCAGCCCCAGCATTTT
CDR3aa: CASSPGEGQGWQPQHF

j_gene: TRBJ2-7
abundance: few
v_gene: TRBV7-2
d_gene: .
CDR3nt: TGTGCCAGCAGCCTCGTCGGGGTACAATCCTACGAGCAGTACTTC
CDR3aa: CASSLVGVQSYEQYF

j_gene: TRBJ1-3
abundance: .
v_gene: TRBV30
d_gene: .
CDR3nt: TGTGCCTGGAAGTCGGGTAGCACCATATATTTT
CDR3aa: CAWKSGSTIYF

j_gene: TRBJ1-5
abundance: .
v_gene: TRBV6-5
d_gene: TRBD1
CDR3nt: TGTGCCAGCAGTTCAGTTTCAGGGGGCTATCAGCCCCAGCATTTT
CDR3aa: CASSSVSGGYQPQHF

j_gene: TRBJ2-1
abundance: .
v_gene: TRBV24-1
d_gene: .
CDR3nt: TGTGCCACCAGTGTTCCTTCAATAGGGGGGGGGTTCTACAATGAGCAGTTCTTC
CDR3aa: CATSVPSIGGGFYNEQFF

j_gene: TRBJ1-1
abundance: few
v_gene: TRBV15
d_gene: .
CDR3nt: TGTGCCACCAGCAGAGATCCAGGAGGGAAGAACACTGAAGCTTTCTTT
CDR3aa: CATSRDPGGKNTEAFF

j_gene: TRBJ2-3
abundance: .
v_gene: TRBV4-1
d_gene: .
CDR3nt: TGCGCCAGCCGGCCGGTTCTAAGCACAGATACGCAGTATTTT
CDR3aa: CASRPVLSTDTQYF

j_gene: TRBJ1-1
abundance: once
v_gene: TRBV11-2
d_gene: .
CDR3nt: TGTGCCAGCAGCTCACATACTCGGAACACTGAAGCTTTCTTT
CDR3aa: CASSSHTRNTEAFF

j_gene: TRBJ2-3
abundance: .
v_gene: TRBV18
d_gene: .
CDR3nt: TGTGCCAGCTCCGCCTTCCAAGATTCTAGCACAGATACGCAGTATTTT
CDR3aa: CASSAFQDSSTDTQYF

j_gene: TRBJ2-6
abundance: .
v_gene: TRBV28
d_gene: .
CDR3nt: TGTGCCAGCAGTTTTGTTGCGGGGAGCTCTGGGGCCAACGTCCTGACTTTC
CDR3aa: CASSFVAGSSGANVLTF

j_gene: TRBJ1-4
abundance: .
v_gene: TRBV7-9
d_gene: .
CDR3nt: TGTGCCAGCAGCCGCAACTCTAATGAAAAACTGTTTTTT
CDR3aa: CASSRNSNEKLFF

j_gene: TRBJ2-1
abundance: few
v_gene: TRBV7-8
d_gene: TRBD2
CDR3nt: TGTGCCAGCAGCGGCTTAGCGGGGAGGTACAATGAGCAGTTCTTC
CDR3aa: CASSGLAGRYNEQFF

j_gene: TRBJ2-5
abundance: few
v_gene: TRBV20-1
d_gene: .
CDR3nt: TGCAGTGCTAGAGATAGCAAGTACCAAGAGACCCAGTACTTC
CDR3aa: CSARDSKYQETQYF

j_gene: TRBJ2-5
abundance: few
v_gene: TRBV11-2
d_gene: TRBD2
CDR3nt: TGTGCCAGCAGCTCCCTGAGCGGGGCCGGAGAGACCCAGTACTTC
CDR3aa: CASSSLSGAGETQYF

j_gene: TRBJ1-6
abundance: .
v_gene: TRBV4-1
d_gene: .
CDR3nt: TGCGCCAGCAGCCAGCCAGGGGACTCACCCCTCCACTTT
CDR3aa: CASSQPGDSPLHF

j_gene: TRBJ2-2
abundance: few
v_gene: TRBV2
d_gene: .
CDR3nt: TGTGGGGGTCGGCGGAGCACCGGGGAGCTGTTTTTT
CDR3aa: CGGRRSTGELFF

j_gene: TRBJ1-1
abundance: few
v_gene: TRBV5-1
d_gene: TRBD1
CDR3nt: TGCGCCAGCAGCTTCGGACAGGGGGGGACTGAAGCTTTCTTT
CDR3aa: CASSFGQGGTEAFF

j_gene: TRBJ2-7
abundance: .
v_gene: TRBV23-1
d_gene: .
CDR3nt: TGCGCCAGCAGTCCTAGACCGACGGCTTCCTACGAGCAGTACTTC
CDR3aa: CASSPRPTASYEQYF

j_gene: TRBJ1-6
abundance: few
v_gene: TRBV6-4
d_gene: .
CDR3nt: TGTGCCAGCAGTGCCTTCGGCTCCTATAATTCACCCCTCCACTTT
CDR3aa: CASSAFGSYNSPLHF

j_gene: TRBJ1-6
abundance: few
v_gene: TRBV28
d_gene: TRBD1
CDR3nt: TGTGCCAGCAGTCCCCGACAGGGCCCCCAAAATTCACCCCTCCACTTT
CDR3aa: CASSPRQGPQNSPLHF

j_gene: TRBJ1-2
abundance: .
v_gene: TRBV7-8
d_gene: .
CDR3nt: TGTGCCAGCAGCTTAGTCGGGGACTATGGCTACACCTTC
CDR3aa: CASSLVGDYGYTF

j_gene: TRBJ2-1
abundance: .
v_gene: TRBV2
d_gene: .
CDR3nt: TGTGCCAGCAGTGACGGTATCTCCTACAATGAGCAGTTCTTC
CDR3aa: CASSDGISYNEQFF

j_gene: TRBJ2-2
abundance: .
v_gene: TRBV7-3
d_gene: .
CDR3nt: TGTGCCAGCAGCATGAATTTTGGGACTGGGGAGCTGTTTTTT
CDR3aa: CASSMNFGTGELFF

j_gene: TRBJ1-2
abundance: .
v_gene: TRBV7-9
d_gene: .
CDR3nt: TGTGCCAGCAGCTTAGCTAATACAGCCGGGGGGATTTTACGGGGCTACACCTTC
CDR3aa: CASSLANTAGGILRGYTF

j_gene: TRBJ2-2
abundance: .
v_gene: TRBV11-2
d_gene: TRBD2
CDR3nt: TGTGCCAGCAGCTTCGCTAGCGGAGGCACCGGGGAGCTGTTTTTT
CDR3aa: CASSFASGGTGELFF

j_gene: TRBJ2-7
abundance: .
v_gene: TRBV20-1
d_gene: .
CDR3nt: TGCAGTGCGGGCGTCAGTCCGCCCTACGAGCAGTACTTC
CDR3aa: CSAGVSPPYEQYF

j_gene: TRBJ2-7
abundance: .
v_gene: TRBV6-5
d_gene: .
CDR3nt: TGTGCCAGCAGTTACTCGCGGGAGCAGTACTTC
CDR3aa: CASSYSREQYF

j_gene: TRBJ2-2
abundance: .
v_gene: TRBV7-2
d_gene: .
CDR3nt: TGTGCCAGCCGGAGAGGCACCGGGGAGCTGTTTTTT
CDR3aa: CASRRGTGELFF

j_gene: TRBJ2-1
abundance: .
v_gene: TRBV6-1
d_gene: TRBD1
CDR3nt: TGTGCCAGCAGTACAGCTGGGACAGGGTTCGTCGTTGAGCAGTTCTTC
CDR3aa: CASSTAGTGFVVEQFF

j_gene: TRBJ1-6
abundance: .
v_gene: TRBV2
d_gene: TRBD1
CDR3nt: TGTGCCAGCAGTGGGACAGGGAGCTCCTATAATTCACCCCTCCACTTT
CDR3aa: CASSGTGSSYNSPLHF